This TCR beta chain was observed in a study of identical twins. Each CDR3 protein gets one entry after TCRdb re-called the 5' RACE reads with MiXCR. There are hundreds of thousands of distinct CDR3 sequences in the sample; 21% occur only once, and approximately 4.3% lies in the top ten. At least ten counts were recorded for this clonotype. V was trimmed by 4 bases and J by 4 bases, leaving 10 bases between them. The CDR3 extends over 13 amino acids. These data were likewise used in another study, on T cells expressing NK-cell markers. That report adds: The authors restricted sorting to alpha-beta TCR T cells with an anti-gamma-delta TCR antibody in several experiments.

J is TRBJ1-2 and V is TRBV12-3 or TRBV12-4; D possibly corresponds to TRBD1 (5 bases). This receptor was identified in a woman aged 18-29 years in good health. Sequencing was carried out using PBMCs. The CDR3 nucleotides are TGTGCCAGCAGTTATGGGGCTAGCTATGGCTACACCTTC. This codes for CASSYGASYGYTF.